This T cell receptor beta chain was observed in a study of radiotherapy plus CTLA-4 blockade in lung cancer. Study-level background: Objective responses were documented in around 19% of patients, with disease control in just over 30%. Study-level points and caveats: TCR clones originating in tumors grew in number in blood after radiotherapy plus ipilimumab. Among reported predictors of response, early blood T cell clone dynamics with interferon-beta performed best.

Sequencing used immunoSEQ multiplex PCR; TCRdb keeps in-frame clones, though not all of them. This table has roughly 75,000 clones, less than 85% appearing once. As for this clone: The antigen is undetermined.

Focal radiation plus CTLA-4 blockade with ipilimumab was administered to patients who had chemo-refractory metastatic non-small-cell lung cancer. The source was peripheral blood, collected from a patient treated with radiotherapy plus ipilimumab. This sequence originates from a human donor with non-small cell lung cancer who had stable disease on radiotherapy plus ipilimumab.

The CDR3 loop is CASSPHRDTGNSPLHF. CDR3 in DNA: TGTGCCAGCAGCCCACACCGGGACACCGGGAATTCACCCCTCCACTTT. The genes are TRBV13 and TRBJ1-6; D possibly corresponds to TRBD1 (6 bases). The CDR3 is 16 amino acids. Germline CDR1 is PRHDT and CDR2 is FYEKMQ (reference sequence). V was cut by 5 bases and J by 7 bases, with 18 bases left in between.